The T cell receptor (beta chain) under discussion was sequenced for a study of blood T cell repertoires in COVID-19 (TCRdb year 2020). Notes on the research overall: The collaborator samples originated in the United States, Italy and Spain and spanned the acute and convalescent phases of COVID-19. Where available, HLA class I and class II types were taken from metadata supplied by the sample provider and were not determined by assay-based typing. The prospective study material was composed of cDNA or gDNA derived from T cells, B-cell-depleted T cells, or PBMCs. A freely available public database, intended as a resource for researchers studying the immune response to SARS-CoV-2, is where the repertoires were released. A de-identified subject ID, COVID-19 status, age in years and sex were almost always included in the sample metadata. The samples were drawn from the first 160 participants of the ongoing ImmuneRACE study and from 950 to 1,500 subjects provided by 6 global collaborators. The dataset comprised deeply sampled blood TCRbeta repertoires from subjects exposed to, actively infected with, or recovered from COVID-19.

Whole blood was collected in K2EDTA tubes by collaborating institutions according to the institutions' own protocols. For TCRbeta analysis, collaborator samples were shipped as frozen whole blood, as isolated PBMCs, or as DNA extracted from either sample type. Details on this clone: What this receptor recognizes is not known. It has no much larger one-base neighbor in the sample; base qualities were not kept.

The immunoSEQ Assay, a bias-controlled multiplex PCR, was used to amplify TCRbeta CDR3 regions from genomic DNA. In the paper's pipeline: Within the assay, amplification of reference gene primers was used to estimate how many nucleated cells each sample contained. To quantify the absolute abundance of each unique TCRbeta CDR3 rearrangement, sequence reads were collapsed and filtered. For each sample, productive Simpson clonality was calculated by taking the square root of Simpson's diversity index across productive rearrangements. The table was pulled from immuneACCESS by TCRdb, which kept in-frame rearrangements only. Such tables lose some clones; where checked, under half of the loss comes from unresolved V genes, and the rest has no known cause. That table gives V, J and clone size, and the DNA gave D and trimming. Counted in this sample were fewer than 55,000 clones; roughly four fifths of them appeared once. The ten largest account for approximately 14% of the sample.

Study-level results and caveats: How much clinical and demographic metadata was included differed by source and by participant, and the metadata was provided uncurated.

From V the trimming removes 6 bases and from J it removes 5 bases, while the gene matches leave 7 bases of the junction unaccounted for. CDR1 and CDR2 were assigned from the germline V gene as LGHNA and YNFKEQ. There are 14 amino acids in the CDR3, from cysteine to phenylalanine inclusive. The read is trimmed to its CDR3 DNA, 42 bases read in frame from base 1. This chain is built from TRBV4-2 and TRBJ1-2; the junction holds 9 bases that match TRBD1. Source material: peripheral blood. The sequence was obtained from a human donor with acute or convalescent COVID-19. The donor label of this sample is uncertain. The CDR3 has the sequence CASSPGQGSYGYTF. The nucleotides read TGTGCCAGCAGTCCGGGACAGGGCAGTTATGGCTACACCTTC.